This T cell receptor beta chain was identified during a study of blood T cells in healthy people across ages (dated by TCRdb to 2014 to 2015). The study in broad terms: In model experiments, template switching captured roughly one uniquely barcoded TCR beta cDNA molecule for every two T cells. Age-related changes in TCR beta repertoire diversity were measured in the study by deep sequencing normalized with unique cDNA molecular identifiers. Four age groups were formed from the donors: young (average 16 years), middle-aged (approximately 40), aged (approximately 60) and long-lived (more than 75). To avoid experimental bias, donors of different ages were distributed randomly across sequencing lanes. For two donors (one aged 18 to 30 and one aged 80 or older), the study analyzed two additional independent replicas of 1 million unique cDNA reads from the same blood draw.

Libraries were prepared through 5' RACE. TCRdb shows the sequencer as Illumina HiSeq 2500. A second about 7 to 12 cycle PCR used a sample-barcoded 5' primer and a J-beta primer mix. A unique molecular identifier was introduced onto each TCR beta cDNA molecule by a template-switch 5' adaptor carrying 12 random nucleotides. Each sample yielded at least 3 million CDR3-containing paired-end reads. First-strand cDNA was synthesized from all RNA with the Mint cDNA synthesis kit, primed by a TRBC-specific oligonucleotide. Following uracil-DNA glycosylase treatment, a first 18-cycle PCR with universal primers M1SS and BC2_uni_R was performed on all cDNA. Regarding the original processing steps: Each sample was normalized by randomly selecting 1 million high-quality reads, each carrying a distinct molecular identifier. Reads sharing molecular identifiers were discarded rather than binned into consensus sequences. MiTCR, with a Q25 quality threshold and the strictest error-elimination algorithm, was used for CDR3 identification, clonotype clustering and error correction. A nonparametric unseen species model with Euler transformation was used to estimate a lower bound on total TCR beta diversity. TCRdb reprocessing: public reads trimmed at Q25 with fastp, clones called with MiXCR, in-frame beta chains kept. When rows share a CDR3 protein, they turn into one entry using the most common DNA and genes. The V and J calls reflect TCRdb's pipeline rather than the authors' work. The table for this sample lists 1.5 million to 2 million distinct CDR3 sequences; roughly 28% of them were counted only once. The ten largest make up 7.7% of the sample.

This clonotype showed up many times. This clone's antigen is unknown. The input lacks base qualities; no much larger clone sits a single base away. V is cut by 1 base and J by 5 bases, and the space between the germline ends is 15 bases. The germline V gene supplies CDR1 MDHEN and CDR2 SYDVKM. Taken from cysteine to phenylalanine, the CDR3 has 16 residues. Just the 48-base CDR3 DNA is kept, in frame starting at base 1. Donors were 39 systemically healthy Caucasian individuals from Russia aged 6 to 90 years. Each donor gave 8 to 10 milliliters of peripheral blood, drawn into EDTA-treated Vacutainer tubes. Ficoll-Paque density-gradient centrifugation was used to isolate PBMCs, with at least 7 million per sample. Trizol reagent was used to extract total RNA from the PBMCs, yielding at least 5.5 micrograms per sample. For every donor, an aliquot of PBMCs went through flow cytometry to measure the percentages of naive CD45RAhigh/CD27high T cells.

General findings and caveats noted by the study authors: Total diversity estimates from one million sequenced T cells were considered lower bounds and underestimates. As age increased, observed TCR beta diversity per million T cells dropped in a roughly linear way, and a significant reduction was already evident by age about 40. Conclusive comparison of naive and antigen-experienced compartments was prevented by the profiling of bulk unsorted PBMCs. Compared with the aged group, more naive CD4+ T cells, fewer expanded clones and increased TCR diversity were shown by the long-lived group, suggesting age selection. There was a strong correlation between observed TCR beta diversity and the percentage of naive T cells measured by flow cytometry. Donor CMV infection status was unknown, potentially confounding age-related changes in expanded clonotypes.

The TCR sequence derives from a woman aged 30 to 39 in good health. The sample consisted of blood. Here the chain combines TRBV28 and TRBJ2-1; no D gene call is confident. The CDR3 reads as follows: CASSLSPQVVNNEQFF. The DNA sequence reads TGTGCCAGCAGTTTATCCCCCCAGGTTGTTAACAATGAGCAGTTCTTC.